The 28 T cell receptor beta chains reported below all come from one sample, sequenced in a study of T cell responses to AZD1222 COVID-19 vaccine. Sequenced by immunoSEQ multiplex PCR; TCRdb stores in-frame clones only, minus some. The data hold fewer than 150,000 clones, with over 80% observed a single time. The sequences come from peripheral blood, collected on day 0 of AZD1222 vaccination. All receptors come from an adult in good health.

J is TRBJ1-1 and V is TRBV20-1, with D hard to call. Germline CDR1 is DFQATT and CDR2 is SNEGSKA (reference sequence). The V and J ends lost 3 bases and 0 bases respectively, with 11 bases between them. The CDR3 totals 14 residues. CDR3 residues: CSASAGSLNTEAFF. The CDR3 DNA is TGCAGTGCTAGTGCTGGCAGCTTGAACACTGAAGCTTTCTTT.

The gene calls are TRBV7-9 and TRBJ1-4; the D is unclear. The CDR3 contains 16 residues. V gave up 2 bases and J gave up 0 bases, with 10 bases separating them. From germline, CDR1 is SEHNR and CDR2 FQNEAQ (reference sequence). CDR3 loop: CASSLRTDATNEKLFF. The CDR3 DNA is TGTGCCAGCAGCTTAAGGACGGATGCAACTAATGAAAAACTGTTTTTT.

In its sample, this clone was seen once. The gene calls are TRBV7-8 and TRBJ1-2; D is unclear. V shed 5 bases and J shed 6 bases, with 10 bases lying between them. This CDR3 spans 12 amino acids. CDR1 SGHVS and CDR2 FQNEAQ come from the germline V gene. Here the CDR3 reads CASSPQTHGYTF. Here the CDR3 DNA reads TGTGCCAGCAGCCCCCAAACGCATGGCTACACCTTC.

The rearrangement links TRBV9 to TRBJ1-2, with a weak D call TRBD1 (5 bases). CDR3 length equals 14 residues. Trimming removed 0 bases from V and 4 bases from J, with 10 bases in between. Germline lookup yields CDR1 SGDLS and CDR2 YYNGEE. CDR3: CASSVGRDSYGYTF. The DNA for the CDR3 is TGTGCCAGCAGCGTAGGCAGGGACTCCTATGGCTACACCTTC.

The rearrangement uses TRBV11-3 and TRBJ2-6, with 10 bases aligning to TRBD2. Trimming removed 5 bases from V and 1 base from J; junction bases left unmatched: 5. This CDR3 spans 17 amino acids. The germline gives CDR1 SGHNT, CDR2 YENEEA. The CDR3 nucleotides are TGTGCCAGCAGCCGAACTAGCGGGACTTCTGGGGCCAACGTCCTGACTTTC. This sequence encodes CASSRTSGTSGANVLTF.

V usage is TRBV12-3 or TRBV12-4 and J usage is TRBJ2-2; D is ambiguous. The V end lost 3 bases, the J end lost 4 bases, and 6 bases lay between the germline ends. This CDR3 contains 13 residues. The CDR3 bases are TGTGCCAGCAGTTTCCCGGCCACCGGGGAGCTGTTTTTT. Translating gives CASSFPATGELFF.

The chain carries TRBV2 and TRBJ2-3; D gene uncertain. The CDR3 extends over 13 amino acids. The V and J ends lost 6 bases and 0 bases respectively, with 7 bases between them. Germline lookup yields CDR1 SNHLY and CDR2 FYNNEI. The CDR3 bases are TGTGCCAGCAGAGCGTCAAGCACAGATACGCAGTATTTT. It encodes CASRASSTDTQYF.

This clone was counted a single time. The CDR3, as DNA: TGTGCCAGCAGCCTTAACGCCGGGGGTGGGGGAGACGAGCAAGATACGCAGTATTTT. It encodes CASSLNAGGGGDEQDTQYF. This chain joins TRBV3-1 (or the pseudogene TRBV3-2) and TRBJ2-3; possibly TRBD2 for D (6 bases). The CDR3 extends over 19 amino acids. Germline CDR1 and CDR2: LGHDT and YNNKEL (reference sequence). Trimming cost V 4 bases and J 5 bases, with 28 bases left between them.

The gene calls are TRBV4-3 and TRBJ1-3; D unresolved. The CDR3 totals 17 residues. V lost 1 base and J lost 4, with 17 bases in between. Germline-derived CDR1 and CDR2 are LGHNA and YSLEER. CDR3 DNA sequence: TGCGCCAGCAGCCAAGTGTGGACGTCAACGGGAGGAAACACCATATATTTT. Translation: CASSQVWTSTGGNTIYF.

The chain employs TRBV6-2 or TRBV6-3 and TRBJ1-6; possible D gene TRBD1, 6 bases. With 6 bases removed from V and 13 bases from J, the gap between germline ends came to 13 bases. The CDR3 contains 12 residues. The germline CDR1 and CDR2 sequences are MNHEY and SVGEGT. The CDR3 is CASSQGGGPLHF. The CDR3 DNA is TGTGCCAGCAGCCAAGGGGGAGGTCCCCTCCACTTT.

This chain uses TRBV12-3 or TRBV12-4 with TRBJ2-3; D gene unclear. The CDR3 contains 12 residues. Trimming cost V 3 bases and J 4 bases, with 5 bases left between them. The CDR3 spells CASSFGSDTQYF. In DNA form, the CDR3 reads TGTGCCAGCAGTTTCGGGTCAGATACGCAGTATTTT.

This chain uses TRBV4-1 with TRBJ2-1; D not certain. This CDR3 contains 13 residues. V shed 4 bases and J shed 5 bases, with 9 bases lying between them. Germline lookup yields CDR1 MGHRA and CDR2 YSYEKL. CDR3 DNA: TGCGCCAGCAGCCCTACAGAGCACAATGAGCAGTTCTTC. This sequence encodes CASSPTEHNEQFF.

The chain recombines TRBV7-6 with TRBJ1-6, with 7 positions matching TRBD1. Per the germline V gene, CDR1 is SGHVS and CDR2 is FNYEAQ. After removal of 5 bases from V and 5 bases from J, the junction contained 9 bases not matched to a gene. This CDR3 comprises 16 residues. CDR3 region: CASSAVRGQNNSPLHF. The CDR3 DNA reads TGTGCCAGCAGCGCAGTTAGGGGGCAAAATAATTCACCCCTCCACTTT.

This sequence joins TRBV28 and TRBJ1-1; D gene unclear. There are 12 residues in the CDR3. The V end was cut by 7 bases, the J end by 0 bases, with 6 bases between. Germline V lookup: CDR1 MDHEN, CDR2 SYDVKM. The CDR3 DNA sequence: TGTGCCAGCATGGAGCTGAACACTGAAGCTTTCTTT. Its translation: CASMELNTEAFF.

This clone appeared once. The chain uses TRBV19 and TRBJ1-2; D perhaps matches TRBD1 (5 bases). Trimming cost V 5 bases and J 5 bases, with 18 bases left between them. The CDR3 runs to 15 residues. The germline CDR1 and CDR2 sequences are LNHDA and SQIVND (reference sequence). The CDR3 is CASSPDSRTGYGYTF. DNA of the CDR3: TGTGCCAGTAGTCCAGACAGCCGGACGGGGTATGGCTACACCTTC.

The chain combines TRBV29-1 with TRBJ2-5; 8 bases align to TRBD2. Germline V gives CDR1 SQVTM, CDR2 ANQGSEA. The CDR3 spans 12 residues. Trimming cost V 7 bases and J 4 bases; bases outside gene matches: 5. In DNA form, the CDR3 reads TGCAGCGCTAAGCGGGGGAGAGAGACCCAGTACTTC. It specifies CSAKRGRETQYF.

The chain carries TRBV6-6 and TRBJ1-1; 10 bases fit TRBD1. CDR1 is MNHNY and CDR2 is SVGAGI in the germline V gene (reference sequence). The V gene end was trimmed by 2 bases and the J gene end by 6 bases; junction bases not matched to a gene: 6. This CDR3 spans 15 amino acids. The chain's CDR3 is CASSYRDRGRSEAFF. The CDR3 DNA follows: TGTGCCAGCAGTTACCGGGACAGGGGTAGGTCTGAAGCTTTCTTT.

The V call is TRBV27, the J call TRBJ1-1, with 11 bases that match TRBD1. The CDR3 loop spans 13 amino acids. Germline trimming cut 6 bases from V and 7 bases from J; bases unmatched to any gene: 4. Per germline, CDR1 MNHEY and CDR2 SMNVEV (reference sequence). For the CDR3, the DNA is TGTGCCAGCAGATGGGACAGGGGGAATGAAGCTTTCTTT. Its protein product is CASRWDRGNEAFF.

The chain couples TRBV24-1 to TRBJ1-2, with D perhaps TRBD1 (5 bases). Looked up from germline, CDR1 is KGHDR and CDR2 is SFDVKD. Trimming removed 5 bases at V and 1 base at J, with 10 bases between. This CDR3 comprises 14 residues. CDR3 nucleotides: TGTGCCACCAGTGGCAGGGTAGTTAACTATGGCTACACCTTC. Protein: CATSGRVVNYGYTF.

V and J are TRBV5-6 and TRBJ2-1, with D perhaps TRBD2 (5 bases). V dropped 7 bases and J dropped 8 bases, with 16 bases sitting between them. Germline CDR1 is SGHDT and CDR2 is YYEEEE. CDR3 size: 13 residues. The CDR3 sequence is CASETNWGDEQFF. CDR3 DNA sequence: TGTGCCAGCGAGACGAATTGGGGAGATGAGCAGTTCTTC.

The chain recombines TRBV30 with TRBJ1-5; TRBD1 is a possible D gene (5 bases). V was clipped by 3 bases and J by 3 bases, with 12 bases between them. CDR1 is GTSNPN, CDR2 SVGIG, per germline (reference sequence). The CDR3 has 14 amino acids. The CDR3 sequence is CAWSAGAVNQPQHF. The CDR3 nucleotides read TGTGCCTGGAGCGCCGGGGCCGTCAATCAGCCCCAGCATTTT.

CDR3 region: CAWRRSLGTQYF. The CDR3 DNA is TGTGCCTGGAGGCGCTCTCTGGGTACGCAGTATTTT. This chain links TRBV30 with TRBJ2-3; D unclear. The length of the CDR3 is 12 residues. V lost 3 bases and J lost 8, with 12 bases in between. Germline-derived CDR1 and CDR2 are GTSNPN and SVGIG (reference sequence). Full variable domain (missing parts from reference TRBV30 and TRBJ2-3): SQTIHQWPATLVQPVGSPLSLECTVEGTSNPNLYWYRQAAGRGLQLLFYSVGIGQISSEVPQNLSASRPQDRQFILSSKKLLLSDSGFYLCAWRRSLGTQYFGPGTRLTVL.

The V call is TRBV7-9, the J call TRBJ2-5; unclear D gene. The ends were cut back, 2 bases at V and 5 bases at J, with 6 bases in the middle. The CDR3 loop spans 12 amino acids. CDR1 is SEHNR, CDR2 FQNEAQ, per germline (reference sequence). The CDR3 spells CASSLLYETQYF. In DNA, the CDR3 is TGTGCCAGCAGCTTATTATATGAGACCCAGTACTTC.

This rearrangement joins TRBV9 to TRBJ2-7; 7 bases line up with TRBD2. Germline V gene data show CDR1 as SGDLS and CDR2 as YYNGEE. Unmatched junction bases numbered 7, after V lost 0 bases and J lost 7 bases. The CDR3 totals 14 residues. CDR3 DNA: TGTGCCAGCAGCGTAGCAGGCGGGGGTGGTGAGCAGTACTTC. Its translation: CASSVAGGGGEQYF.

This chain joins TRBV7-2 and TRBJ2-5; D ambiguous. Per germline, CDR1 SGHTA and CDR2 FQGNSA. This CDR3 comprises 12 residues. Deletions cut 2 bases from V and 5 bases from J, with 6 bases between. This chain's CDR3 is CASSLSVETQYF. The CDR3 coding sequence is TGTGCCAGCAGCTTATCAGTGGAGACCCAGTACTTC.

CDR3 in amino acids: CASSVDEGMRTF. CDR3 nucleotide sequence: TGTGCCAGCAGCGTAGATGAGGGAATGAGAACCTTC. The V and J genes are TRBV9 and TRBJ1-2; D unresolved. CDR1 is SGDLS, CDR2 YYNGEE, per germline. The CDR3 covers 12 residues. Trimming cost V 0 bases and J 14 bases, with 14 bases left between them.

The rearrangement joins TRBV18 to TRBJ1-6; TRBD1 matches 8 bases. V dropped 4 bases and J dropped 9; count of bases not matched to a gene: 2. Germline CDR1 KGHSH, CDR2 LQKENI. The CDR3 sequence is 13 residues long. The CDR3 DNA follows: TGTGCCAGCTCACACGGACAGGGTTCACCCCTCCACTTT. It codes for CASSHGQGSPLHF.

The chain is built from TRBV11-2 and TRBJ1-1; D uncertain. The V gene lost 0 bases and the J gene lost 8 bases, with 13 bases spanning the gap. The V gene's germline CDR1 is SGHAT and CDR2 FQNNGV. The length of the CDR3 is 14 residues. The chain's CDR3 is CASSLDTTGLEAFF. The DNA of the CDR3 is TGTGCCAGCAGCTTAGACACGACGGGCTTGGAAGCTTTCTTT.